Listed below are T cell receptor beta chains from one sample, sequenced in a study of blood T cells in healthy people across ages. MiXCR, applied by TCRdb to the 5' RACE reads, yields one record per CDR3 protein. Of 750,000 to 850,000 distinct CDR3 sequences listed, 20% to 25% are singletons. These data are also associated with another study on T cells of mothers and their children.

The specimen was blood. The source of these receptors is a boy aged 5-17 years in good health. The CDR3 runs from the conserved cysteine through the conserved F or W. The D gene is left open where the match is weak. Expanded clones are given a class, and other clones once, few, many or no size at all.

CDR3 DNA,CDR3 protein,clone size,J gene,D gene,V gene
TGCAGCGTGCGACAGGGAGGCTATGGCTACACCTTC,CSVRQGGYGYTF,few,TRBJ1-2,TRBD1,TRBV29-1
TGTGCCAGCAGTTATTACAAGGGCACGAATTCACCCCTCCACTTT,CASSYYKGTNSPLHF,-,TRBJ1-6,-,TRBV6-9
TGCAGTGCTAGAGGCCAGGGGATACAATGGGAGCAGTTCTTC,CSARGQGIQWEQFF,-,TRBJ2-1,-,TRBV20-1
TGCGCCAGCAGCCAAGATTACCCCACAGGGGACTACGAGCAGTACTTC,CASSQDYPTGDYEQYF,few,TRBJ2-7,TRBD1,TRBV4-3
TGTGCCAGCAGCTTAGTGGTGGACACAGATACGCAGTATTTT,CASSLVVDTDTQYF,few,TRBJ2-3,-,TRBV7-8
TGTGCCAGCAGCCAAGATCGGGCTAGCGGGATTCAGTTCTTC,CASSQDRASGIQFF,few,TRBJ2-1,TRBD2,TRBV3-1
TGTGCCACCAGCAGAGATTGGAATATACAGGGTCTGGGCACTGAAGCTTTCTTT,CATSRDWNIQGLGTEAFF,-,TRBJ1-1,-,TRBV15
TGTGCCAGCAGCCCGGGACTCAGGAGGAGCACTGAAGCTTTCTTT,CASSPGLRRSTEAFF,few,TRBJ1-1,-,TRBV11-3
TGTGCCACTGGACAGGGGCTAGCCAAAAACATTCAGTACTTC,CATGQGLAKNIQYF,-,TRBJ2-4,TRBD1,TRBV2
TGTGCCAGCAGCCGGGGACAGGGGACGGAGAATCAGCCCCAGCATTTT,CASSRGQGTENQPQHF,few,TRBJ1-5,TRBD1,TRBV9